This T cell receptor (beta chain) was documented in a study of Ad26.COV2.S vaccination and SARS-CoV-2 variants. For the study at large: By the intramuscular route, Ad26.COV2.S was given once, or twice 56 days apart.

About this clone: Antigen specificity is unknown.

Between the trimmed V and J ends, which lost 5 bases and 0 bases, there was a span of 9 bases. There are 14 residues in the CDR3. Germline CDR1 reads SGHRS; CDR2 reads YFSETQ. Produced via immunoSEQ multiplex PCR; TCRdb's table is partial and in-frame only. The data contain hundreds of thousands of clones, more than 70% of them singletons. Treatment indicated: roughly 18 received Ad26.COV2.S at low or high dose, single or two shots; 5 received placebo; per-sample allocation not given. Sample collection was performed on day 63 after the first vaccine or placebo injection. The individual, an adult aged 18-55 years, was a donor in Boston. In the vaccine, an Ad26 vector expressed the SARS-CoV-2 spike of the Wuhan strain. Findings of the study overall: Vaccinees displayed broader spike-specific TCR repertoires than placebo recipients.

The source was peripheral blood, collected in a trial of Ad26.COV2.S vaccine versus placebo. The gene calls are TRBV5-1 and TRBJ2-1, with no clear D. The receptor was derived from a person between 18 and 59 years old who received the Ad26.COV2.S COVID-19 vaccine or a placebo. For the CDR3, the DNA is TGCGCCAGCAGTGAGACTGCCTCCTACAATGAGCAGTTCTTC. Translating it yields CASSETASYNEQFF. The whole variable domain, remainder taken from reference TRBV5-1 and TRBJ2-1, is KAGVTQTPRYLIKTRGQQVTLSCSPISGHRSVSWYQQTPGQGLQFLFEYFSETQRNKGNFPGRFSGRQFSNSRSEMNVSTLELGDSALYLCASSETASYNEQFFGPGTRLTVL.